These 14 T cell receptor beta chains share one sample of origin, sequenced in a study of human thymus T cells. Method: immunoSEQ multiplex PCR; TCRdb's copy keeps in-frame clones and lacks some. The table records roughly 130,000 clones, about 95% of them present only once. Resected material from corrective heart surgery provided the thymus tissue analysed. Sequenced material: thymus tissue. All receptors derive from a boy in the first two years of life with a congenital heart defect but otherwise immunologically healthy.

This sequence joins TRBV4-3 and TRBJ2-7; TRBD1 matches 8 bases. V gave up 4 bases and J gave up 5 bases; unmatched junction bases: 13. CDR3 length equals 16 residues. Germline CDR1 and CDR2: LGHNA and YSLEER. CDR3 sequence reads: CASSRYSGTGSHEQYF. The CDR3 DNA reads TGCGCCAGCAGCCGATACTCCGGGACAGGTAGCCACGAGCAGTACTTC.

The chain joins TRBV6-1 to TRBJ1-1; no definite D call. The CDR3 runs to 14 residues. CDR1 MNHNS and CDR2 SASEGT come from the germline V gene. Trimming took off 10 bases at V and 1 base at J, with 16 bases between the two ends. CDR3: CATWVLGRNTEAFF. CDR3 sequence (DNA): TGTGCCACCTGGGTTCTGGGGAGGAACACTGAAGCTTTCTTT.

This chain joins TRBV6-5 and TRBJ1-3, with D unclear. With 2 bases removed from V and 0 bases from J, the gap between germline ends came to 8 bases. Germline V CDR1 and CDR2: MNHEY, SVGAGI. The CDR3 is made up of 15 amino acids. The CDR3 spells CASSYDRTSGNTIYF. The DNA for the CDR3 is TGTGCCAGCAGTTACGACCGGACCTCTGGAAACACCATATATTTT.

This sequence joins TRBV2 and TRBJ1-6; weak D call: TRBD1 (5 bases). In germline, CDR1 is SNHLY, CDR2 FYNNEI. The V end lost 7 bases, the J end lost 7 bases, and 11 bases lay between the germline ends. CDR3 length: 13 residues. Written as DNA, the CDR3 is TGTGCCAGCAAGCGGGACGGGAATTCACCCCTCCACTTT. It is translated as CASKRDGNSPLHF.

The V gene is TRBV2, the J gene TRBJ1-5; 10 bases match TRBD1. With 6 bases clipped from V and 7 bases from J, the junction kept 9 bases outside the gene matches. Germline V gene sequence: CDR1 SNHLY, CDR2 FYNNEI. CDR3 length: 15 amino acids. CDR3 protein: CASSARQGADQPQHF. CDR3 DNA: TGTGCCAGCAGCGCTAGACAGGGGGCGGACCAGCCCCAGCATTTT.

The chain employs TRBV28 and TRBJ2-7; TRBD2 might be the D (6 bases). This CDR3 has 17 residues. Germline V gene lookup returns CDR1 MDHEN and CDR2 SYDVKM. With 2 bases removed from V and 6 bases from J, the gap between germline ends came to 23 bases. CDR3 nucleotide sequence: TGTGCCAGCAGTTTAGACTTAAGGACGGAGACGGGAGTCGAGCAGTACTTC. This gives the protein CASSLDLRTETGVEQYF. The full variable domain, rest sourced from reference TRBV28 and TRBJ2-7, is DVKVTQSSRYLVKRTGEKVFLECVQDMDHENMFWYRQDPGLGLRLIYFSYDVKMKEKGDIPEGYSVSREKKERFSLILESASTNQTSMYLCASSLDLRTETGVEQYFGPGTRLTVT.

The CDR3 protein is CASSQDPRNDVNTEAFF. CDR3 nucleotide sequence: TGCGCCAGCAGCCAAGATCCCAGGAACGACGTGAACACTGAAGCTTTCTTT. The rearrangement uses TRBV4-3 and TRBJ1-1; D is unresolved. Germline loops: CDR1 LGHNA, CDR2 YSLEER. V was pared by 0 bases and J by 0 bases, with 14 bases between. The CDR3 spans 17 residues.

V gene TRBV5-6 combines with J gene TRBJ2-1, with 11 positions matching TRBD1. J was trimmed by 3 bases and V by 3 bases; bases with no gene match: 5. The length of the CDR3 is 16 residues. The germline CDR1 and CDR2 sequences are SGHDT and YYEEEE. The CDR3, as DNA: TGTGCCAGCAGCTCCGGGACAGGGGGTTTCTACAATGAGCAGTTCTTC. This sequence encodes CASSSGTGGFYNEQFF.

V usage is TRBV11-3 and J usage is TRBJ2-7; 7 nucleotides agree with TRBD1. V was clipped by 3 bases and J by 3 bases; unmatched bases: 5. The CDR3 has 14 amino acids. CDR1 and CDR2 (germline): SGHNT, YENEEA. CDR3 protein: CASSLGQNFYEQYF. CDR3 sequence (DNA): TGTGCCAGCAGCTTGGGACAGAACTTCTACGAGCAGTACTTC.

J is TRBJ1-2 and V is TRBV20-1, with no clear D. The CDR3 runs 11 residues. Trimming cost V 0 bases and J 12 bases, with 11 bases left between them. The V gene's germline CDR1 is DFQATT and CDR2 SNEGSKA (reference sequence). CDR3 sequence (DNA): TGCAGTGCTAGAGATATCGGCAAAAACACCTTC. Amino acids: CSARDIGKNTF.

The rearrangement links TRBV10-2 to TRBJ1-5, with 7 bases that match TRBD1. The CDR3 loop spans 16 amino acids. The germline gives CDR1 WSHSY, CDR2 SAAADI. The trim removed 2 bases at V and 11 bases at J, leaving 15 bases unmatched. The chain's CDR3 is CASSEIHRGGVLAQHF. CDR3 bases: TGCGCCAGCAGTGAGATACACAGGGGCGGGGTATTAGCCCAGCATTTT.

DNA for the CDR3: TGTGCCAGCAGCTTCGAGATCGGTAGGGGGTTAAGCTCCTACGAGCAGTACTTC. It is translated as CASSFEIGRGLSSYEQYF. This chain connects TRBV7-9 to TRBJ2-7; perhaps TRBD1 as D (6 bases). V lost 3 bases and J 0 bases, leaving 21 bases between the germline ends. Per the germline V gene, CDR1 is SEHNR and CDR2 is FQNEAQ (reference sequence). The CDR3 loop spans 18 amino acids.

This chain connects TRBV7-6 to TRBJ2-3; D is undetermined. Trimming removed 3 bases from V and 1 base from J, with 11 bases in between. CDR3 length: 15 residues. Germline CDR1 SGHVS, CDR2 FNYEAQ. The CDR3 spells CASSLGISGTDTQYF. The CDR3 coding sequence is TGTGCCAGCAGCTTGGGTATTTCGGGCACAGATACGCAGTATTTT.

The rearrangement uses TRBV5-1 and TRBJ1-2, with D tentatively TRBD1 (6 bases). There are 14 residues in the CDR3. The V gene's germline CDR1 is SGHRS and CDR2 YFSETQ. V gave up 3 bases and J gave up 6 bases, with 15 bases separating them. The chain's CDR3 is CASSSSGAADGYTF. The CDR3 DNA reads TGCGCCAGCAGCTCCTCGGGGGCGGCTGATGGCTACACCTTC.